These 12 T cell receptor beta chains came from one sample sequenced in a study of T-cell reconstitution after alpha-beta-depleted transplantation in children listed by TCRdb under 2016. Library prep was done by PCR. TCRdb records Illumina HiSeq 2500 as the sequencer. To normalize quantification of the TCRbeta repertoire, the TCR libraries were built with molecular barcoding that relied on unique molecular identifiers. TCRdb applied fastp at Q25 and MiXCR to the public reads, then kept only in-frame beta chains. Rows merge per CDR3 protein into single entries with the most common DNA and genes. Present in this sample are approximately 200,000 distinct CDR3 sequences, just over 14% of which were seen just once. The top ten clones comprise 13% of the sample. The sequencing here drew on PBMCs from the stem cell graft donor, taken from the stem cell graft. All receptors derive from a human donor who donated a stem cell graft to a child with acute lymphoblastic leukemia.

This clonotype was counted between two and nine times. The V call is TRBV13, the J call TRBJ2-1; D is ambiguous. This CDR3 region has 14 residues. From germline, CDR1 is PRHDT and CDR2 FYEKMQ (reference sequence). The V and J ends lost 6 bases and 5 bases respectively, with 14 bases between them. CDR3 nucleotides: TGTGCCAGCAGTCATATAGAGCTTAACAATGAGCAGTTCTTC. Its translation is CASSHIELNNEQFF.

The chain recombines TRBV12-3 or TRBV12-4 with TRBJ2-7, with 8 bases that match TRBD2. This CDR3 has 14 amino acids. J was trimmed by 4 bases and V by 3 bases; bases with no gene match: 5. The DNA for the CDR3 is TGTGCCAGCAGTTTCTCCGGGGGGGGATACGAGCAGTACTTC. Its translation: CASSFSGGGYEQYF.

This clonotype has at least ten counts. The chain employs TRBV6-2 or TRBV6-3 and TRBJ1-1; no definite D call. V was cut by 6 bases and J by 5 bases, with 13 bases left in between. This CDR3 has 13 amino acids. CDR1 and CDR2 from the germline V gene are MNHEY and SVGEGT. CDR3 coding DNA: TGTGCCAGCAGCGTCGCCTATAAAACTGAAGCTTTCTTT. Its protein is CASSVAYKTEAFF.

This clonotype was recorded at least ten times. The chain links TRBV5-1 to TRBJ2-7; D is unclear. The germline CDR1 and CDR2 sequences are SGHRS and YFSETQ. The CDR3 runs 16 residues. V shed 4 bases and J shed 0 bases, with 17 bases lying between them. The CDR3 DNA follows: TGCGCCAGCAGCGGCGGCTTGCGGATTAGCTCCTACGAGCAGTACTTC. It encodes CASSGGLRISSYEQYF.

V gene TRBV11-2 combines with J gene TRBJ1-2, with a tentative D call TRBD1 (6 bases). Trimming cost V 4 bases and J 1 base, with 10 bases left between them. Germline V CDR1 and CDR2: SGHAT, FQNNGV. This CDR3 is 14 amino acids long. The CDR3 region is CASSWDTNNYGYTF. As DNA, the CDR3 is TGTGCCAGCAGCTGGGACACCAATAACTATGGCTACACCTTC. Supplemented by reference TRBV11-2 and TRBJ1-2, the full variable domain reads EAGVAQSPRYKIIEKRQSVAFWCNPISGHATLYWYQQILGQGPKLLIQFQNNGVVDDSQLPKDRFSAERLKGVDSTLKIQPAKLEDSAVYLCASSWDTNNYGYTFGSGTRLTVV.

V usage is TRBV5-1 and J usage is TRBJ1-1; 7 bases agree with TRBD1. V trimming: 4 bases; J trimming: 3 bases; junction bases outside the gene matches: 6. The CDR3 length is 14 residues. CDR1 SGHRS and CDR2 YFSETQ come from the germline V gene. CDR3 region: CASSLKGADTEAFF. CDR3 nucleotide sequence: TGCGCCAGCAGCCTAAAGGGGGCCGACACTGAAGCTTTCTTT.

This clonotype was seen at least ten times. This chain connects TRBV12-3 or TRBV12-4 to TRBJ1-2, with TRBD1 identical over 9 bases. Trimming removed 2 bases from V and 2 bases from J; junction bases left unmatched: 3. The CDR3 consists of 15 residues. The CDR3, as DNA: TGTGCCAGCAGTTTAAGGGACAGGGCAAACTATGGCTACACCTTC. Its protein is CASSLRDRANYGYTF.

The gene calls are TRBV6-1 and TRBJ2-3; perhaps TRBD1 as D (5 bases). V lost 0 bases and J lost 0, with 10 bases in between. Germline-derived CDR1 and CDR2 are MNHNS and SASEGT. This CDR3 spans 16 amino acids. CDR3 residues: CASSEAMGPSTDTQYF. DNA of the CDR3: TGTGCCAGCAGTGAAGCGATGGGGCCTAGCACAGATACGCAGTATTTT.

This clonotype was counted many times. The chain combines TRBV10-3 with TRBJ2-1, with TRBD1 identical over 7 bases. The J segment lost 0 bases and the V segment lost 6 bases, leaving 5 bases of the junction unmatched. The CDR3 length is 15 residues. Germline CDR1 ENHRY, CDR2 SYGVKD. CDR3 sequence: CAIRRDRVSYNEQFF. CDR3 coding DNA: TGTGCCATCAGGAGAGACAGGGTCTCCTACAATGAGCAGTTCTTC.

With regard to this clonotype: At one end, the junction sequence differs from germline, possibly due to a read error. The gene calls are TRBV30 and TRBJ2-6, with D possibly being TRBD1 (5 bases). This CDR3 is 15 amino acids long. Germline CDR1 is GTSNPN and CDR2 is SVGIG (reference sequence). The CDR3 protein is CAWRGYLSGANGLTF. The DNA for the CDR3 is TGTGCCTGGAGGGGGTACCTCTCTGGGGCCAACGGCCTGACTTTC.

The genes are TRBV5-1 and TRBJ2-2, with a tentative D call TRBD1 (6 bases). With 1 base removed from V and 4 bases from J, the gap between germline ends came to 14 bases. CDR3 length: 16 residues. Germline V CDR1 and CDR2: SGHRS, YFSETQ. CDR3: CASSLSLGGPTGELFF. CDR3 DNA sequence: TGCGCCAGCAGCTTGAGCCTTGGGGGCCCCACCGGGGAGCTGTTTTTT.

The CDR3, as DNA: TGCAGCGTGACTAGCGGGAGCCCAGATACGCAGTATTTT. As protein: CSVTSGSPDTQYF. The chain couples TRBV29-1 to TRBJ2-3, with 12 bases that match TRBD2. V was clipped by 6 bases and J by 4 bases; unmatched bases: 2. CDR3 length equals 13 residues. Germline V gene sequence: CDR1 SQVTM, CDR2 ANQGSEA.